The 26 T cell receptor beta chains reported below all come from one sample, sequenced in a study of blood T cell repertoires in COVID-19. Sequencing was performed with immunoSEQ multiplex PCR; in TCRdb, only in-frame clones are kept and a portion is missing. The table lists some 460,000 clones, 87% of them singletons. The sequencing input was PBMCs or T cells enriched from blood (not recorded which). The receptors here all came from a woman aged 18-29 years with acute COVID-19.

The chain combines TRBV12-1 with TRBJ2-7; the table calls TRBD2, which could not be checked here. TRBV12-1 is a recognized pseudogene. This CDR3 comprises 15 residues. Here the CDR3 reads CASSFLLARANEQYF. CDR3 bases: TGTGCCAGCAGCTTTCTACTAGCCCGTGCAAACGAGCAGTACTTC.

The chain recombines TRBV7-2 with TRBJ2-1; no definite D call. V dropped 1 base and J dropped 6 bases, with 7 bases sitting between them. CDR3 length equals 13 residues. The germline gives CDR1 SGHTA, CDR2 FQGNSA. CDR3: CASSLVRVNEQFF. CDR3 DNA: TGTGCCAGCAGCTTAGTTCGCGTCAATGAGCAGTTCTTC.

The CDR3 loop is CATMGRGMNTEAFF. The CDR3 DNA is TGTGCCACCATGGGTAGGGGAATGAACACTGAAGCTTTCTTT. V gene TRBV24-1 combines with J gene TRBJ1-1, with D possibly TRBD1 on 5 matching bases. Looked up from germline, CDR1 is KGHDR and CDR2 is SFDVKD. The V gene lost 8 bases and the J gene lost 0 bases, with 12 bases spanning the gap. CDR3 size: 14 residues.

The J gene is TRBJ2-3, the V gene TRBV29-1; a weak D match, TRBD1 (6 bases). Germline CDR1 SQVTM, CDR2 ANQGSEA. The CDR3 extends over 15 amino acids. The germline V and J ends were trimmed by 5 bases and 4 bases, with 19 bases remaining between them. CDR3 loop: CSVSVSGVAADTQYF. The DNA for the CDR3 is TGCAGCGTTTCTGTGTCAGGGGTAGCCGCAGATACGCAGTATTTT.

The rearrangement links TRBV10-3 to TRBJ1-2, with D possibly being TRBD1 (5 bases). Trimming left V 11 bases short and J 7 bases short, with 17 bases between. CDR1 ENHRY and CDR2 SYGVKD come from the germline V gene. The CDR3 totals 12 residues. CDR3 nucleotide sequence: TGTGCCTTGGTCCAGGGTGGATCTGGCTACACCTTC. Its protein product is CALVQGGSGYTF.

The chain has TRBV24-1 and TRBJ1-2; 8 nucleotides agree with TRBD1. This CDR3 comprises 13 residues. The germline gives CDR1 KGHDR, CDR2 SFDVKD. J gave up 7 bases and V 7 bases, and 7 bases lay outside the gene matches. The CDR3 DNA reads as TGTGCCACCAGAGGACAGGGATCCATTGGCTACACCTTC. Translated, it gives CATRGQGSIGYTF.

The chain uses TRBV6-5 and TRBJ1-3; possibly TRBD1 for D (5 bases). Per germline, CDR1 MNHEY and CDR2 SVGAGI. Trimming shortened V by 4 bases and J by 2 bases, and 12 bases separated the two germline ends. CDR3 length equals 15 residues. The CDR3 spells CASSFSREAGNTIYF. CDR3 nucleotide sequence: TGTGCCAGCAGTTTCAGCAGGGAGGCTGGAAACACCATATATTTT.

This chain joins TRBV30 and TRBJ1-1; weak D call: TRBD1 (5 bases). Germline V gene lookup returns CDR1 GTSNPN and CDR2 SVGIG (reference sequence). The CDR3 spans 15 residues. V was cut by 2 bases and J by 3 bases, with 16 bases left in between. The CDR3 nucleotides are TGTGCCTGGAGTCCCCCCTCCAGGGTGGACACTGAAGCTTTCTTT. It codes for CAWSPPSRVDTEAFF. The full variable domain, its missing parts supplied by reference TRBV30 and TRBJ1-1, is SQTIHQWPATLVQPVGSPLSLECTVEGTSNPNLYWYRQAAGRGLQLLFYSVGIGQISSEVPQNLSASRPQDRQFILSSKKLLLSDSGFYLCAWSPPSRVDTEAFFGQGTRLTVV.

This chain uses TRBV10-3 with TRBJ2-3; a weak D match, TRBD2 (5 bases). CDR1 ENHRY and CDR2 SYGVKD come from the germline V gene. CDR3 size: 13 residues. Between the trimmed V and J ends, which lost 1 base and 6 bases, there was a span of 8 bases. CDR3 in amino acids: CAISEYRGDTQYF. The CDR3 nucleotides read TGTGCCATCAGTGAGTATCGCGGGGATACGCAGTATTTT.

V and J are TRBV29-1 and TRBJ2-7; D unresolved. Germline CDR1 and CDR2: SQVTM and ANQGSEA. The ends were cut back, 4 bases at V and 3 bases at J, with 13 bases in the middle. This CDR3 has 13 amino acids. Here the CDR3 DNA reads TGCAGCGTTGTTCCAGAATTTTACTACGAGCAGTACTTC. Amino acid sequence: CSVVPEFYYEQYF.

V gene TRBV4-3 combines with J gene TRBJ2-1; unclear D gene. This CDR3 region has 15 residues. Germline CDR1 and CDR2: LGHNA and YSLEER. V was shortened by 4 bases and J by 2 bases, with 12 bases between the two germline ends. DNA of the CDR3: TGCGCCAGCAGCCGAAACAGAGCAGCCTACAATGAGCAGTTCTTC. Its translation: CASSRNRAAYNEQFF.

V is TRBV7-8 and J is TRBJ2-1; 7 positions match TRBD2. CDR3 length: 13 amino acids. CDR1 and CDR2 (germline): SGHVS, FQNEAQ. Trimming removed 6 bases from V and 7 bases from J; junction bases left unmatched: 6. Written as DNA, the CDR3 is TGTGCCAGCAGTCGGGGGGTCGGGAATGAGCAGTTCTTC. Translation gives CASSRGVGNEQFF.

The chain combines TRBV19 with TRBJ1-2, with D possibly matching TRBD1 (5 bases). Germline CDR1 and CDR2: LNHDA and SQIVND (reference sequence). The CDR3 contains 14 residues. The V gene lost 3 bases and the J gene lost 8 bases, with 16 bases spanning the gap. CDR3 loop: CASSIGAGLDGYTF. CDR3 nucleotide sequence: TGTGCCAGTAGTATCGGCGCGGGGCTTGACGGCTACACCTTC. Looking up the rest from reference TRBV19 and TRBJ1-2 gives the full variable domain: DGGITQSPKYLFRKEGQNVTLSCEQNLNHDAMYWYRQDPGQGLRLIYYSQIVNDFQKGDIAEGYSVSREKKESFPLTVTSAQKNPTAFYLCASSIGAGLDGYTFGSGTRLTVV.

The chain recombines TRBV7-2 with TRBJ2-7; TRBD2 aligns across 11 bases. Germline V gives CDR1 SGHTA, CDR2 FQGNSA. The J segment lost 3 bases and the V segment lost 5 bases, leaving 6 bases of the junction unmatched. CDR3 length: 15 amino acids. The CDR3 loop is CASSPTGTSGYEQYF. The CDR3 bases are TGTGCCAGCAGCCCCACCGGGACTAGCGGCTACGAGCAGTACTTC.

The chain joins TRBV27 to TRBJ1-5; 7 nucleotides agree with TRBD1. The V gene's germline CDR1 is MNHEY and CDR2 SMNVEV (reference sequence). Unmatched junction bases numbered 6, after V lost 6 bases and J lost 4 bases. There are 14 residues in the CDR3. CDR3 DNA sequence: TGTGCCAGCAGGACAGGGAGTTGGAATCAGCCCCAGCATTTT. Translating it yields CASRTGSWNQPQHF.

The J gene is TRBJ1-1, the V gene TRBV29-1, with D hard to call. V gave up 6 bases and J gave up 3 bases, with 14 bases separating them. Per germline, CDR1 SQVTM and CDR2 ANQGSEA. The CDR3 extends over 13 amino acids. The DNA for the CDR3 is TGCAGCGTCCGCGGCCCCAAGGACACTGAAGCTTTCTTT. This sequence encodes CSVRGPKDTEAFF.

The chain couples TRBV7-9 to TRBJ1-6; possible D gene TRBD1, 5 bases. The CDR3 loop spans 14 amino acids. Trimming took 5 bases from V and 10 from J, leaving 15 bases between them. The germline V gene encodes CDR1 SEHNR and CDR2 FQNEAQ (reference sequence). CDR3 amino acids: CASSRDWLGSPLHF. DNA for the CDR3: TGTGCCAGCAGCCGGGACTGGCTGGGATCACCCCTCCACTTT. The full variable domain, its missing parts supplied by reference TRBV7-9 and TRBJ1-6, is DTGVSQNPRHKITKRGQNVTFRCDPISEHNRLYWYRQTLGQGPEFLTYFQNEAQLEKSRLLSDRFSAERPKGSFSTLEIQRTEQGDSAMYLCASSRDWLGSPLHFGNGTRLTVT.

V is TRBV2 and J is TRBJ1-2; D may be TRBD1 (5 bases). CDR3 length: 13 amino acids. The germline V gene encodes CDR1 SNHLY and CDR2 FYNNEI. The V gene lost 6 bases and the J gene lost 3 bases, with 11 bases spanning the gap. CDR3 sequence (DNA): TGTGCCAGCAGCTGGGGCCGCTACTATGGCTACACCTTC. This codes for CASSWGRYYGYTF.

V gene TRBV18 combines with J gene TRBJ1-3; 7 positions agree with TRBD1. There are 16 residues in the CDR3. Germline assignment: CDR1 KGHSH and CDR2 LQKENI. V lost 1 base and J lost 3; bases outside the gene matches: 6. In nucleotides, the CDR3 is TGTGCCAGCTCACCACAGGGGGCGAAAGGTGGAAACACCATATATTTT. As protein: CASSPQGAKGGNTIYF.

J is TRBJ1-5 and V is TRBV28; D uncertain. The germline V and J ends were trimmed by 11 bases and 4 bases, with 12 bases remaining between them. CDR1 and CDR2 from the germline V gene are MDHEN and SYDVKM. The CDR3 totals 12 residues. CDR3 nucleotide sequence: TGTGCCTCCACCTCCGGTAATCAGCCCCAGCATTTT. It codes for CASTSGNQPQHF.

This chain links TRBV11-2 with TRBJ2-5; possible D gene TRBD2, 6 bases. From germline, CDR1 is SGHAT and CDR2 FQNNGV. V lost 5 bases to trimming and J lost 5 bases, with 18 bases between them. This CDR3 has 15 amino acids. The CDR3 sequence is CASSLNVREMETQYF. In DNA form, the CDR3 reads TGTGCCAGCAGCCTTAACGTACGGGAGATGGAGACCCAGTACTTC. Using reference TRBV11-2 and TRBJ2-5 for the parts outside the CDR3, the full variable domain is EAGVAQSPRYKIIEKRQSVAFWCNPISGHATLYWYQQILGQGPKLLIQFQNNGVVDDSQLPKDRFSAERLKGVDSTLKIQPAKLEDSAVYLCASSLNVREMETQYFGPGTRLLVL.

V and J are TRBV10-1 and TRBJ2-5; possible D gene TRBD1, 6 bases. The V gene lost 8 bases and the J gene lost 4 bases, with 14 bases spanning the gap. Germline CDR1 reads WNHNN; CDR2 reads SYGVQD (reference sequence). CDR3 length: 13 residues. The CDR3: CASSGQISETQYF. DNA for the CDR3: TGCGCCAGCTCTGGACAGATTTCAGAGACCCAGTACTTC.

V usage is TRBV9 and J usage is TRBJ2-3; 16 bases fit TRBD2. The ends lost 0 bases at V and 4 bases at J; junction bases unmatched: 14. Germline values: CDR1 SGDLS, CDR2 YYNGEE. This CDR3 is 21 amino acids long. The CDR3 here is CASSVEVWGLAGGPVADTQYF. The DNA of the CDR3 is TGTGCCAGCAGCGTAGAGGTCTGGGGACTAGCGGGAGGGCCGGTCGCAGATACGCAGTATTTT.

The V call is TRBV5-1, the J call TRBJ1-1; 7 bases align to TRBD1. Germline CDR1 reads SGHRS; CDR2 reads YFSETQ. Trimming took 0 bases from V and 5 from J; bases not matched to a gene: 4. There are 14 residues in the CDR3. The chain's CDR3 is CASSLAQGGTEAFF. The CDR3 DNA reads TGCGCCAGCAGCTTGGCGCAGGGGGGTACTGAAGCTTTCTTT.

V usage is TRBV2 and J usage is TRBJ2-2; 13 bases are shared with TRBD2. Germline CDR1 SNHLY, CDR2 FYNNEI. The junction had 9 bases not matched to a gene; V was cut back by 8 bases and J by 6 bases. The CDR3 contains 16 residues. CDR3 loop: CASGPTSGRAAGELFF. The CDR3 bases are TGTGCCAGCGGACCTACTAGCGGGAGGGCCGCCGGGGAGCTGTTTTTT.

V usage is TRBV19 and J usage is TRBJ1-2; D is uncertain. The V gene's germline CDR1 is LNHDA and CDR2 SQIVND (reference sequence). V was trimmed by 3 bases and J by 2 bases, leaving 7 bases between them. This CDR3 has 13 residues. Here the CDR3 DNA reads TGTGCCAGTAGTATGTCGCAGAACTATGGCTACACCTTC. Translating it yields CASSMSQNYGYTF.